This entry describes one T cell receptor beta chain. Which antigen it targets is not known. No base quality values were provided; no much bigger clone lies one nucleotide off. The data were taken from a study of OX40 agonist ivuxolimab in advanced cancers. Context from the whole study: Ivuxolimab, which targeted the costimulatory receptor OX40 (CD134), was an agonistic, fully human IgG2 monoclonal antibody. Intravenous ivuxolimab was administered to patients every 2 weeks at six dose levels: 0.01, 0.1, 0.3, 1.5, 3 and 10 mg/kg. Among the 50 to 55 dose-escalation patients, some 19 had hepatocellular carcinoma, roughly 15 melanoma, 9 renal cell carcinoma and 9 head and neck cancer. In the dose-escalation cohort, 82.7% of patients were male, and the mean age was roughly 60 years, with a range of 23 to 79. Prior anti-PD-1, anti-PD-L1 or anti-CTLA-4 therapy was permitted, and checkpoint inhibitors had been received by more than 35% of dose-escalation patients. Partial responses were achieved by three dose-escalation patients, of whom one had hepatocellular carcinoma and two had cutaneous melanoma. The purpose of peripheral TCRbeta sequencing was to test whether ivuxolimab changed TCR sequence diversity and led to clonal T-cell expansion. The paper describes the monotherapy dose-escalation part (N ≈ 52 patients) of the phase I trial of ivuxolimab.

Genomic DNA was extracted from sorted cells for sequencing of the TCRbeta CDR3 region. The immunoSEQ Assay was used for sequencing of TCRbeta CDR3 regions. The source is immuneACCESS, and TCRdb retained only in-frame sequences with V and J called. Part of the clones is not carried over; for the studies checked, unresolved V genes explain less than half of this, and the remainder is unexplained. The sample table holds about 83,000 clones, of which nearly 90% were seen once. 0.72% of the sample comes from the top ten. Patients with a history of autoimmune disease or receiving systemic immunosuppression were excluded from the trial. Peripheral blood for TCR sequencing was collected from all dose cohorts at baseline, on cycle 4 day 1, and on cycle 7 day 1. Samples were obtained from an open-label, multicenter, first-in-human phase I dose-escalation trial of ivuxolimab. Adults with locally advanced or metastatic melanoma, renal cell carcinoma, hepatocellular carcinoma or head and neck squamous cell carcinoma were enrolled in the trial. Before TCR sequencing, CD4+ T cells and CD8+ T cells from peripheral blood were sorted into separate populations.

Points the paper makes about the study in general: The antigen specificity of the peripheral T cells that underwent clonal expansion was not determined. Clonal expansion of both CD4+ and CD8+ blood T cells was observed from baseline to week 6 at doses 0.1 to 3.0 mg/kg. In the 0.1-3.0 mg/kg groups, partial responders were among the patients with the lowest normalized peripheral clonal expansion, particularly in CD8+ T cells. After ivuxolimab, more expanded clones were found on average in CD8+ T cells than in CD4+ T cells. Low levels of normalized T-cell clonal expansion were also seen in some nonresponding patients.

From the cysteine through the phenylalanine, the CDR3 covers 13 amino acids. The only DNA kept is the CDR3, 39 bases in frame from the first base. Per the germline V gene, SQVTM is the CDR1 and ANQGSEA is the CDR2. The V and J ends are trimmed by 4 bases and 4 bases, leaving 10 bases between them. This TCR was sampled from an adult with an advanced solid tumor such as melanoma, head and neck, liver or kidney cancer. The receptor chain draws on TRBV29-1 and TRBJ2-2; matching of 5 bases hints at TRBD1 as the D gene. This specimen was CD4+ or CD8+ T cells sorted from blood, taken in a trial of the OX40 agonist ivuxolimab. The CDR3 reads CSVVSRVTGELFF. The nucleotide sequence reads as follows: TGCAGCGTTGTGTCCAGGGTCACCGGGGAGCTGTTTTTT.